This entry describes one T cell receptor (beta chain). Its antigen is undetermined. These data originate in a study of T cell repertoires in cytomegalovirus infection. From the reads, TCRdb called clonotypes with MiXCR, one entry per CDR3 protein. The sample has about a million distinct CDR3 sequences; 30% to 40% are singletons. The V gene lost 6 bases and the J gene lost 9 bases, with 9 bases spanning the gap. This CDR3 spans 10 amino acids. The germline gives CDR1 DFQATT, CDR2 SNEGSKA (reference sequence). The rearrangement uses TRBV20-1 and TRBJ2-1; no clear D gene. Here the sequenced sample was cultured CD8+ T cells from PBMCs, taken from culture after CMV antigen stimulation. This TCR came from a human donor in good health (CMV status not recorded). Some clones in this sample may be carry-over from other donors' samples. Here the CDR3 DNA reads TGCAGTGCCATAGTAGGTGAGCAGTTCTTC. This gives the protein CSAIVGEQFF.